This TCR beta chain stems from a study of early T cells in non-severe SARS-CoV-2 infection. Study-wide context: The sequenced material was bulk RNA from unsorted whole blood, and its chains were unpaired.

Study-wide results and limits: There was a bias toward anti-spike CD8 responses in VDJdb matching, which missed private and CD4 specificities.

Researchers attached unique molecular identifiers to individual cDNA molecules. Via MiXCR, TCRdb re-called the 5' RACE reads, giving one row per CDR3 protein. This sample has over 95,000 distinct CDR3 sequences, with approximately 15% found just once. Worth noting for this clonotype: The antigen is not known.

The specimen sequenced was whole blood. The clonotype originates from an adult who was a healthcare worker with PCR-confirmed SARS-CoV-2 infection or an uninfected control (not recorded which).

DNA of the CDR3: TGTGCCAGCAGTTACTCCCCACGGGTCAGGAGCAATGAGCAGTTCTTC. Residues: CASSYSPRVRSNEQFF. The chain employs TRBV6-5 and TRBJ2-1; D is unresolved. V lost 0 bases and J 6 bases, leaving 15 bases between the germline ends. Germline CDR1 reads MNHEY; CDR2 reads SVGAGI. The CDR3 runs to 16 residues.